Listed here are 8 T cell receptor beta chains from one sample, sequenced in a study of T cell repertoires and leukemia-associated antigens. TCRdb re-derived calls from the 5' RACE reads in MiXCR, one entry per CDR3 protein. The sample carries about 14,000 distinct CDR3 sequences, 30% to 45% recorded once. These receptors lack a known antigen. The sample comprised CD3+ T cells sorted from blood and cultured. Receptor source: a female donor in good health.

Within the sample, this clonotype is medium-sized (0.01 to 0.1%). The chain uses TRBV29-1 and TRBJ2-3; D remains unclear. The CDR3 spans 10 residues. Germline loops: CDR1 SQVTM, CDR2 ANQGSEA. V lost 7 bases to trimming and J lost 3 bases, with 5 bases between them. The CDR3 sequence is CSAQTDTQYF. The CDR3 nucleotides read TGCAGCGCTCAAACAGATACGCAGTATTTT.

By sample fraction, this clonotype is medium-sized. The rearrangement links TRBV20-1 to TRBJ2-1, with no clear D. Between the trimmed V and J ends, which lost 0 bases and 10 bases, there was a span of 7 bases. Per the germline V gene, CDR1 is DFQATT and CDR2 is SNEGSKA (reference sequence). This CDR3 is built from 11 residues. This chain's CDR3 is CSAREVVEQFF. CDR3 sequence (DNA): TGCAGTGCTAGAGAGGTAGTAGAGCAGTTCTTC.

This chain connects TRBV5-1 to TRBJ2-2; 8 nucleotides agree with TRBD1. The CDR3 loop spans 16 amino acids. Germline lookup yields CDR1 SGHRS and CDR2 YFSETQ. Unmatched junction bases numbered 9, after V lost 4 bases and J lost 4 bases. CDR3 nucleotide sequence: TGCGCCAGCAGCGGGGGGACAGGTCCCCTCACCGGGGAGCTGTTTTTT. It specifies CASSGGTGPLTGELFF. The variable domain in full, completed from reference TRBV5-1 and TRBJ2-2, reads KAGVTQTPRYLIKTRGQQVTLSCSPISGHRSVSWYQQTPGQGLQFLFEYFSETQRNKGNFPGRFSGRQFSNSRSEMNVSTLELGDSALYLCASSGGTGPLTGELFFGEGSRLTVL.

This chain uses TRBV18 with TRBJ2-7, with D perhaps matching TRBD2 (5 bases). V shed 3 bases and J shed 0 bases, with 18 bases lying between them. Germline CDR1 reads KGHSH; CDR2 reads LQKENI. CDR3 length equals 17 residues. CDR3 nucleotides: TGTGCCAGCTCACCCCCCGGACTCCGGGCTAGCTCCTACGAGCAGTACTTC. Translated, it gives CASSPPGLRASSYEQYF.

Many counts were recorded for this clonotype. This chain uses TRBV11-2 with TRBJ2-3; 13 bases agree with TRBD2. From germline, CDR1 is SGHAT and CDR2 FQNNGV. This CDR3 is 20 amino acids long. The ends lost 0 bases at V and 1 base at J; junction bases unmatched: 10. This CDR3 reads CASSLEGGLAGNPGTDTQYF. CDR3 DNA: TGTGCCAGCAGCTTAGAAGGGGGACTAGCGGGGAACCCCGGCACAGATACGCAGTATTTT.

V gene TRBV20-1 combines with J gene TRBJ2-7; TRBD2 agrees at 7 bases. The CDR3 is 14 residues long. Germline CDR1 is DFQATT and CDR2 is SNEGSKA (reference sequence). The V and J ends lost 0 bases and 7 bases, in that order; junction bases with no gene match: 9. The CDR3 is CSARDGGEGNEQYF. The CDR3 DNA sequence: TGCAGTGCTAGAGATGGGGGGGAAGGCAATGAGCAGTACTTC.

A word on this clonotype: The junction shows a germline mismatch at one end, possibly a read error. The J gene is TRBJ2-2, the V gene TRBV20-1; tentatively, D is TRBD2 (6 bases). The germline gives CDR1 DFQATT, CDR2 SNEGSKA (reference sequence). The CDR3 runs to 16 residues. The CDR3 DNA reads TGCAGTGCTAGTGATGAGGATAGCAGGGACTCGGGGGAGTTGTTTTTT. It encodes CSASDEDSRDSGELFF.

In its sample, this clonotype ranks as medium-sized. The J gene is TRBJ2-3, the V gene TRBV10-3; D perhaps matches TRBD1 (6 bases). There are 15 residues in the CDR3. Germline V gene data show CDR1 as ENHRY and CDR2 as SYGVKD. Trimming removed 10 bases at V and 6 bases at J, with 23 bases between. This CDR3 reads CATNLDGGFVDTQYF. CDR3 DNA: TGTGCCACCAACCTCGATGGGGGCTTTGTCGATACGCAGTATTTT.